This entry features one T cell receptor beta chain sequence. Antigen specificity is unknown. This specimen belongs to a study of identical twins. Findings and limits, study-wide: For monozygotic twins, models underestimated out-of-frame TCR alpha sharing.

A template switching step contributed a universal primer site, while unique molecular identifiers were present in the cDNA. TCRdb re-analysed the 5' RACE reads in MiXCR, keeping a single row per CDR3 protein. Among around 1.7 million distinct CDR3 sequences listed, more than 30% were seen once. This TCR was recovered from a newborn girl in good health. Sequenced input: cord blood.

In DNA form, the CDR3 reads TGCAGTGCTACGACAGGGGGCGTCTATGGCTACACCTTC. This sequence encodes CSATTGGVYGYTF. The V and J genes are TRBV20-1 and TRBJ1-2; 10 nucleotides align to TRBD1. V shed 4 bases and J 4 bases; nucleotides not matched to a gene: 3. From germline, CDR1 is DFQATT and CDR2 SNEGSKA (reference sequence). This CDR3 region has 13 residues.